These 2 T cell receptor beta chains share one sample of origin, sequenced in a study of blood T cells in healthy people across ages. A second PCR, run for roughly 6 to 11 cycles, used a sample-barcoded 5' primer plus a J-beta primer mix. Each CDR3 protein is one row after TCRdb ran MiXCR on the 5' RACE reads. The sample lists hundreds of thousands of distinct CDR3 sequences, about 53% occurring once. The sequencing input was blood. The receptor source for this set is a man in his fifties or sixties in good health.

V is TRBV5-1 and J is TRBJ2-7, with D hard to call. V lost 1 base and J lost 1, with 9 bases in between. This CDR3 contains 14 residues. Germline V lookup: CDR1 SGHRS, CDR2 YFSETQ. CDR3 coding DNA: TGCGCCAGCAGCTTGACCCTAGGGTCCTACGAGCAGTACTTC. Residues: CASSLTLGSYEQYF.

This sequence joins TRBV10-3 and TRBJ1-6, with 7 bases aligning to TRBD1. This CDR3 is 14 amino acids long. V gave up 10 bases and J gave up 5 bases; unmatched junction bases: 8. Germline loops: CDR1 ENHRY, CDR2 SYGVKD. The CDR3 protein is CASTPQGNNSPLHF. The CDR3 DNA reads TGTGCCAGCACCCCACAGGGGAATAATTCACCCCTCCACTTT.